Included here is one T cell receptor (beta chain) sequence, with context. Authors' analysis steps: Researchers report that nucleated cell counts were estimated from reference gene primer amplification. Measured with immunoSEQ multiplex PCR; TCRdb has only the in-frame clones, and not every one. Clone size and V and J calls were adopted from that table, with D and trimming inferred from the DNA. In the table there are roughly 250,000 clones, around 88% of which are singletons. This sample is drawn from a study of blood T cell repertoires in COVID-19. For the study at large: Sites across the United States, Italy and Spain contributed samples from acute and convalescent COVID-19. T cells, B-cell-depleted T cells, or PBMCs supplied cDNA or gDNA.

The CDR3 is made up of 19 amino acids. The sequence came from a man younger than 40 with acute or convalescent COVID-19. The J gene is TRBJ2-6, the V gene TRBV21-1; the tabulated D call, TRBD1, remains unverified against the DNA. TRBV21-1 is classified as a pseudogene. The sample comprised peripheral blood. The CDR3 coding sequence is TGTGCCAGCAACAAAGGATCCGGGACAGTCGACTCTGGGGCCAACGTCCTGACTTTC. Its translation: CASNKGSGTVDSGANVLTF.